This TCR beta chain was sequenced for a study of OX40 agonist ivuxolimab in advanced cancers. Study at large: Ivuxolimab doses were 0.01, 0.1, 0.3, 1.5, 3 or 10 mg/kg every 2 weeks.

Excluded were patients having autoimmune disease history or systemic immunosuppression. Germline V gene lookup returns CDR1 MDHEN and CDR2 SYDVKM. V lost 6 bases and J lost 5, with 20 bases in between. This CDR3 region has 16 residues. Only in-frame clones appear in the TCRdb table, and some are missing; sequencing was by immunoSEQ multiplex PCR. The sample holds 76,000 or so clones; around 86% are singletons and the top ten take roughly 0.77%. The sequencing here drew on CD4+ or CD8+ T cells sorted from blood, taken in a trial of the OX40 agonist ivuxolimab. The source is an adult with an advanced solid tumor such as melanoma, head and neck, liver or kidney cancer. This chain joins TRBV28 and TRBJ1-5, with D possibly being TRBD1 (6 bases). This CDR3 is CASSRWAMGGDQPQHF. CDR3 nucleotides: TGTGCCAGCAGCCGATGGGCGATGGGGGGCGATCAGCCCCAGCATTTT.